These 21 T cell receptor beta chains were all obtained from the same sample, sequenced in a study of blood T cell repertoires in COVID-19. Method: immunoSEQ multiplex PCR; TCRdb's copy keeps in-frame clones and lacks some. Of some 210,000 clones in the sample, approximately 81% are singletons; the top ten hold 8% to 9.5%. The sequencing sample was made of PBMCs or T cells enriched from blood (not recorded which). The source is a woman aged 45 to 65 with acute COVID-19.

The chain joins TRBV7-2 to TRBJ2-7; 9 nucleotides match TRBD1. CDR3 size: 14 residues. Germline trimming cut 5 bases from V and 6 bases from J; bases unmatched to any gene: 8. CDR1 SGHTA and CDR2 FQGNSA come from the germline V gene. The CDR3 coding sequence is TGTGCCAGCAGCAAAGACAGGGGGGCCTCCGAGCAGTACTTC. This encodes CASSKDRGASEQYF.

The gene calls are TRBV7-3 and TRBJ2-2, with D possibly TRBD1 on 6 matching bases. CDR1 is SGHTA, CDR2 FQGTGA, per germline. V lost 4 bases to trimming and J lost 6 bases, with 9 bases between them. This CDR3 has 13 residues. Here the CDR3 reads CASSSQGPGELFF. DNA for the CDR3: TGTGCCAGCAGCTCACAGGGACCCGGGGAGCTGTTTTTT.

V and J are TRBV3-1 (or the pseudogene TRBV3-2) and TRBJ2-2, with D possibly being TRBD2 (7 bases). V shed 6 bases and J shed 5 bases, with 22 bases lying between them. Germline CDR1 LGHDT, CDR2 YNNKEL (reference sequence). CDR3 length: 17 residues. The CDR3 DNA is TGTGCCAGCAGACCCACTGGGGGGGGCTTTCGAACCGGGGAGCTGTTTTTT. Translated, it gives CASRPTGGGFRTGELFF.

CDR3 DNA: TGTGCCAGCAGCGCCCCGAGCGGGCGCATCCCTAGCTCCTACAATGAGCAGTTCTTC. Residues: CASSAPSGRIPSSYNEQFF. The chain joins TRBV9 to TRBJ2-1, with TRBD2 as a possible D gene (6 bases). CDR1 and CDR2 (germline): SGDLS, YYNGEE. The V gene lost 3 bases and the J gene lost 0 bases, with 22 bases spanning the gap. The CDR3 runs to 19 residues.

The CDR3 nucleotides read TGTGCCAGCAGGCGACAGGGCGACACCGGGGAGCTGTTTTTT. It encodes CASRRQGDTGELFF. The rearrangement links TRBV3-1 (or the pseudogene TRBV3-2) to TRBJ2-2; 7 nucleotides line up with TRBD1. The germline CDR1 and CDR2 sequences are LGHDT and YNNKEL (reference sequence). Unmatched junction bases numbered 4, after V lost 6 bases and J lost 3 bases. This CDR3 region has 14 residues.

The V gene is TRBV28, the J gene TRBJ1-4; D gene uncertain. The ends were cut back, 7 bases at V and 7 bases at J, with 16 bases in the middle. This CDR3 has 14 residues. Germline V lookup: CDR1 MDHEN, CDR2 SYDVKM. In nucleotides, the CDR3 is TGTGCCAGCAATCCCCACACCACGTTTGAAAAACTGTTTTTT. Translation gives CASNPHTTFEKLFF.

This clone was seen once. The V gene is TRBV6-2 or TRBV6-3, the J gene TRBJ2-6; D perhaps matches TRBD1 (5 bases). Germline loops: CDR1 MNHEY, CDR2 SVGEGT. CDR3 length: 15 residues. V lost 5 bases to trimming and J lost 0 bases, with 8 bases between them. Here the CDR3 DNA reads TGTGCCAGCAGTATGGGGCCCTCTGGGGCCAACGTCCTGACTTTC. It translates to CASSMGPSGANVLTF.

The J gene is TRBJ1-4, the V gene TRBV2, with D possibly being TRBD1 (6 bases). The CDR3 covers 13 residues. Trimming removed 10 bases from V and 5 bases from J, with 14 bases in between. The germline V gene encodes CDR1 SNHLY and CDR2 FYNNEI. CDR3 DNA: TGTGCCAACAGCAGGGGCGGGAATGAAAAACTGTTTTTT. Translated: CANSRGGNEKLFF.

DNA for the CDR3: TGTGCCAGCAGCCCTAAGTACAGGGCGAACACCGGGGAGCTGTTTTTT. Protein product: CASSPKYRANTGELFF. The chain employs TRBV9 and TRBJ2-2; D might be TRBD1 (6 bases). Per germline, CDR1 SGDLS and CDR2 YYNGEE. V gave up 4 bases and J gave up 0 bases, with 13 bases separating them. This CDR3 comprises 16 residues.

The chain recombines TRBV12-3 or TRBV12-4 with TRBJ2-7; D possibly corresponds to TRBD1 (5 bases). V was shortened by 6 bases and J by 2 bases, with 11 bases between the two germline ends. The CDR3 contains 13 residues. CDR3 nucleotides: TGTGCCAGCAGAAACACAGGAGCCTACGAGCAGTACTTC. The encoded protein is CASRNTGAYEQYF.

The chain links TRBV2 to TRBJ1-5, with TRBD1 as a possible D gene (6 bases). The CDR3 spans 15 residues. V was trimmed by 6 bases and J by 2 bases, leaving 14 bases between them. Germline V CDR1 and CDR2: SNHLY, FYNNEI. Written as DNA, the CDR3 is TGTGCCAGCAGAGCCACAGGGCTCGGCAATCAGCCCCAGCATTTT. This codes for CASRATGLGNQPQHF.

The chain combines TRBV6-5 with TRBJ2-2, with D possibly TRBD2 on 5 matching bases. The germline gives CDR1 MNHEY, CDR2 SVGAGI. The V gene lost 2 bases and the J gene lost 7 bases, with 17 bases spanning the gap. The CDR3 length is 16 residues. CDR3 loop: CASSYAIDLEGGELFF. CDR3 bases: TGTGCCAGCAGTTACGCTATCGACCTCGAGGGCGGGGAGCTGTTTTTT.

The chain carries TRBV4-1 and TRBJ1-4; weak D call: TRBD1 (5 bases). The germline V and J ends were trimmed by 4 bases and 8 bases, with 17 bases remaining between them. The length of the CDR3 is 15 residues. Germline V gives CDR1 MGHRA, CDR2 YSYEKL. The CDR3 DNA reads as TGCGCCAGCAGCCTCAAAGGGGTGTATGAAGAAAAACTGTTTTTT. Its translation: CASSLKGVYEEKLFF.

The chain uses TRBV7-2 and TRBJ2-2, with 7 bases fitting TRBD1. Germline trimming cut 5 bases from V and 4 bases from J; bases unmatched to any gene: 13. The CDR3 runs to 17 residues. Germline CDR1 and CDR2: SGHTA and FQGNSA. The CDR3 sequence: CASSPGQAPRGTGELFF. The CDR3 DNA sequence: TGTGCCAGCAGCCCTGGACAGGCGCCCCGAGGCACCGGGGAGCTGTTTTTT.

The rearrangement links TRBV11-3 to TRBJ1-2; D not resolved. Germline loops: CDR1 SGHNT, CDR2 YENEEA. This CDR3 has 12 residues. The V gene lost 3 bases and the J gene lost 4 bases, with 6 bases spanning the gap. CDR3 amino acids: CASSFNSYGYTF. The DNA of the CDR3 is TGTGCCAGCAGCTTCAACAGCTATGGCTACACCTTC.

This rearrangement joins TRBV28 to TRBJ2-7; D unresolved. CDR1 is MDHEN, CDR2 SYDVKM, per germline. The V end lost 2 bases, the J end lost 6 bases, and 11 bases lay between the germline ends. This CDR3 has 13 residues. The DNA of the CDR3 is TGTGCCAGCAGTTTACCAGGCCCCCGCGAGCAGTACTTC. Translated, it gives CASSLPGPREQYF.

This clone has just one count. The chain combines TRBV29-1 with TRBJ2-7; 7 nucleotides match TRBD1. The CDR3 length is 14 residues. Germline V gene data show CDR1 as SQVTM and CDR2 as ANQGSEA. Trimming took 7 bases from V and 0 from J; bases not matched to a gene: 9. The CDR3, as DNA: TGCAGCGCATCGACAGGGACCAGCTCCTACGAGCAGTACTTC. It codes for CSASTGTSSYEQYF.

V gene TRBV7-6 combines with J gene TRBJ2-5, with TRBD2 matching over 10 bases. Germline V gives CDR1 SGHVS, CDR2 FNYEAQ. CDR3 length: 17 amino acids. Germline trimming cut 1 base from V and 1 base from J; bases unmatched to any gene: 6. The CDR3 nucleotides are TGTGCCAGCAGCTTAGACCTAGCGGGGGCGATCCAAGAGACCCAGTACTTC. It specifies CASSLDLAGAIQETQYF.

V usage is TRBV5-4 and J usage is TRBJ2-1; 9 bases map to TRBD2. Germline CDR1 reads SGHNT; CDR2 reads YYREEE (reference sequence). The J segment lost 8 bases and the V segment lost 0 bases, leaving 12 bases of the junction unmatched. The CDR3 extends over 17 amino acids. CDR3 in DNA: TGTGCCAGCAGCTTGGGACTAGCGGACCCTCCCCGGGATGAGCAGTTCTTC. Encoded protein: CASSLGLADPPRDEQFF.

The chain carries TRBV11-2 and TRBJ2-1; possibly TRBD1 for D (6 bases). Germline loops: CDR1 SGHAT, CDR2 FQNNGV. CDR3 length: 12 amino acids. V gave up 5 bases and J gave up 10 bases, with 12 bases separating them. The CDR3 DNA is TGTGCCAGCAGCCCGGGACACCCGGAGCAGTTCTTC. This codes for CASSPGHPEQFF.

This clone was picked up one time. V and J are TRBV5-6 and TRBJ1-5; D ambiguous. V lost 3 bases to trimming and J lost 4 bases, with 11 bases between them. The length of the CDR3 is 14 residues. The germline gives CDR1 SGHDT, CDR2 YYEEEE. DNA of the CDR3: TGTGCCAGCAGCTGGTCGTCGGGGAATCAGCCCCAGCATTTT. Translating gives CASSWSSGNQPQHF.